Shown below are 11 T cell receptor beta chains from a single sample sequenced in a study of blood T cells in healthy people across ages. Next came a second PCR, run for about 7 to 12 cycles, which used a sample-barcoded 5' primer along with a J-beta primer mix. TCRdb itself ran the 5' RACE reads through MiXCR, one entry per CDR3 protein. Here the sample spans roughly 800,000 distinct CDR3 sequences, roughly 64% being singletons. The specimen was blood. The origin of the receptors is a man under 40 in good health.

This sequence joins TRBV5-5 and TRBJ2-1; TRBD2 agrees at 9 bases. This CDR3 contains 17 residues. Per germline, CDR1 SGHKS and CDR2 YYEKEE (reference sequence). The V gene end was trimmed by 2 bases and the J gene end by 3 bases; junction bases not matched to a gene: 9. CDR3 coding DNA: TGTGCCAGCAGCTTCCCCGGGCTAGCGGGGCTCTACAATGAGCAGTTCTTC. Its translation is CASSFPGLAGLYNEQFF.

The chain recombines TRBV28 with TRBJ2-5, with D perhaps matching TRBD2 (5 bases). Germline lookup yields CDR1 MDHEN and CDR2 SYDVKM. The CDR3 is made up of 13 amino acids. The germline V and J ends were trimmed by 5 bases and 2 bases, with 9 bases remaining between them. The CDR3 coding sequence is TGTGCCAGCAGTGGAGCGGATCAAGAGACCCAGTACTTC. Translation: CASSGADQETQYF.

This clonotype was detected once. The CDR3 spells CSVWGQLAGEAPYNEQFF. As DNA, the CDR3 is TGCAGCGTTTGGGGGCAATTAGCGGGAGAAGCGCCCTACAATGAGCAGTTCTTC. The rearrangement joins TRBV29-1 to TRBJ2-1; 9 bases line up with TRBD2. V shed 5 bases and J 2 bases; nucleotides not matched to a gene: 16. The CDR3 spans 18 residues. Looked up from germline, CDR1 is SQVTM and CDR2 is ANQGSEA.

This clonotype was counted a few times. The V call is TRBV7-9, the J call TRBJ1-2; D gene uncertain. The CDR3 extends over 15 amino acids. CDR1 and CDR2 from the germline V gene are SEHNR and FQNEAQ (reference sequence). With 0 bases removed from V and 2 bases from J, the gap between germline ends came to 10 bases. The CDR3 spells CASSLAEGRNYGYTF. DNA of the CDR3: TGTGCCAGCAGCTTAGCAGAGGGCAGGAACTATGGCTACACCTTC.

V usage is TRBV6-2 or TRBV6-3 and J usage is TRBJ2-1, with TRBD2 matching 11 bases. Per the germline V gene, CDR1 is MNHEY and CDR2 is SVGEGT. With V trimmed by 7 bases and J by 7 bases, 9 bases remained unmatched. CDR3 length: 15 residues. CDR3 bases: TGTGCCAGCACTGAAACTAGCGGGAGTTGGAATGAGCAGTTCTTC. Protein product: CASTETSGSWNEQFF.

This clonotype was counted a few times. The CDR3 loop reads CASSSAKDSYNEQFF. DNA of the CDR3: TGTGCCAGCAGCTCAGCTAAGGACTCTTACAATGAGCAGTTCTTC. The genes are TRBV7-9 and TRBJ2-1; TRBD2 is a possible D gene (5 bases). V lost 4 bases, J lost 4 bases, and 14 bases lay in between. This CDR3 contains 15 residues. CDR1 is SEHNR and CDR2 is FQNEAQ in the germline V gene (reference sequence).

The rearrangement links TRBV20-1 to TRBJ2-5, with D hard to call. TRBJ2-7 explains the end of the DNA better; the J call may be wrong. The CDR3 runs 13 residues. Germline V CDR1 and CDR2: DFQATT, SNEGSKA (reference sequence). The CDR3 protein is CSASVGMSYEQYF. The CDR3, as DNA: TGCAGTGCTAGTGTAGGGATGTCCTACGAGCAGTACTTC.

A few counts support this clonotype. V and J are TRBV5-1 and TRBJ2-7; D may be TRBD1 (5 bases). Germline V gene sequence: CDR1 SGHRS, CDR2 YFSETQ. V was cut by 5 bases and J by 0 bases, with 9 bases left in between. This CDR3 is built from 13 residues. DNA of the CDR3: TGCGCCAGCAGTTGGCAGGGCTCCTACGAGCAGTACTTC. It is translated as CASSWQGSYEQYF.

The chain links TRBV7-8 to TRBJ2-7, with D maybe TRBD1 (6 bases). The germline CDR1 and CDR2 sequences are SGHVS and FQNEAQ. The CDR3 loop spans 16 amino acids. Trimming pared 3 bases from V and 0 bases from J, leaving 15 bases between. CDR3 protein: CASSFRTAASSYEQYF. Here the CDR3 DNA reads TGTGCCAGCAGCTTTCGGACAGCCGCAAGCTCCTACGAGCAGTACTTC.

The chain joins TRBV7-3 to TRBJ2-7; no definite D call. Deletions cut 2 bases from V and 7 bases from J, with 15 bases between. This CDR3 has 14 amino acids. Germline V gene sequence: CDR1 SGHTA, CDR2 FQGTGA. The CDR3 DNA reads TGTGCCAGCAGCTTAGATTCAGGTTCGGATGAGCAGTACTTC. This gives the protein CASSLDSGSDEQYF.

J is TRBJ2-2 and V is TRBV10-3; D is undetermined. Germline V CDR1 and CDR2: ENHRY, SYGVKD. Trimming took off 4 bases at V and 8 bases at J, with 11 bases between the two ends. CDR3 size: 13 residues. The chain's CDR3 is CAISGAGAGELFF. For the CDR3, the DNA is TGTGCCATCAGTGGGGCAGGTGCTGGGGAGCTGTTTTTT.